Listed below are T cell receptor beta chains from one sample, sequenced in a study of T-cell reconstitution after alpha-beta-depleted transplantation in children. MiXCR, applied by TCRdb to the PCR reads, yields one record per CDR3 protein. The sample includes approximately 520,000 distinct CDR3 sequences, approximately 30% seen only once; the top ten take 2% to 3%. The specimen comprised PBMCs from the stem cell graft donor, sampled from the stem cell graft. The receptors stem from a human donor who donated a stem cell graft to a child with aplastic anemia. CDR3s include the opening cysteine and the closing phenylalanine or tryptophan. D genes are given only for firm matches. Rows give clone size only sometimes, using once, few, many, or a class for an expanded clone.

J: TRBJ2-5
length: 14
size: -
D: -
V: TRBV6-5
CDR3: CASSYSGQKETQYF
DNA: TGTGCCAGCAGTTACTCAGGACAGAAAGAGACCCAGTACTTC

J: TRBJ2-5
length: 14
size: few
D: TRBD2
V: TRBV5-4
CDR3: CASSRGGREETQYF
DNA: TGTGCCAGCAGCCGAGGCGGGAGGGAAGAGACCCAGTACTTC

J: TRBJ2-4
length: 15
size: -
D: -
V: TRBV5-1
CDR3: CASSLDNPAKNIQYF
DNA: TGCGCCAGCAGCTTGGACAATCCAGCCAAAAACATTCAGTACTTC

J: TRBJ2-3
length: 13
size: few
D: -
V: TRBV7-8
CDR3: CASSFEALNTQYF
DNA: TGTGCCAGCAGCTTCGAGGCACTCAATACGCAGTATTTT

J: TRBJ2-1
length: 12
size: -
D: -
V: TRBV12-3/TRBV12-4
CDR3: CASGSGLAEQFF
DNA: TGTGCCAGCGGGTCTGGTCTCGCTGAGCAGTTCTTC

J: TRBJ2-1
length: 16
size: many
D: TRBD1
V: TRBV15
CDR3: CATSSGTGNSYNEQFF
DNA: TGTGCCACCAGCAGCGGGACAGGGAACAGCTACAATGAGCAGTTCTTC

J: TRBJ1-5
length: 13
size: -
D: -
V: TRBV12-3/TRBV12-4
CDR3: CASSSRLTEPQHF
DNA: TGTGCCAGCAGTTCTCGGCTCACGGAGCCCCAGCATTTT

J: TRBJ1-6
length: 16
size: few
D: TRBD1
V: TRBV7-6
CDR3: CASSRFGTGTDSPLHF
DNA: TGTGCCAGCAGCCGGTTCGGGACAGGAACAGATTCACCCCTCCACTTT

J: TRBJ1-2
length: 15
size: few
D: -
V: TRBV4-1
CDR3: CASSQDNRERYGYTF
DNA: TGCGCCAGCAGCCAAGATAACAGGGAACGCTATGGCTACACCTTC

J: TRBJ2-1
length: 13
size: -
D: -
V: TRBV7-2
CDR3: CASSLRLTNEQFF
DNA: TGTGCCAGCAGCTTAAGGTTAACCAATGAGCAGTTCTTC

J: TRBJ2-5
length: 15
size: few
D: -
V: TRBV4-3
CDR3: CASSQDPQLQETQYF
DNA: TGCGCCAGCAGCCAAGATCCACAGCTCCAAGAGACCCAGTACTTC

J: TRBJ1-1
length: 13
size: few
D: -
V: TRBV29-1
CDR3: CSVDGGAVSEAFF
DNA: TGCAGCGTTGACGGGGGCGCGGTATCTGAAGCTTTCTTT

J: TRBJ1-1
length: 12
size: few
D: -
V: TRBV20-1
CDR3: CSARGTSLSAFF
DNA: TGCAGTGCTAGGGGGACATCCCTGTCGGCTTTCTTT

J: TRBJ2-7
length: 16
size: -
D: TRBD1
V: TRBV6-1
CDR3: CATYSPPGQGMYEQYF
DNA: TGTGCCACCTACAGTCCTCCGGGACAGGGGATGTACGAGCAGTACTTC

J: TRBJ2-4
length: 14
size: few
D: TRBD1
V: TRBV6-5
CDR3: CASSLTGGRHIQYF
DNA: TGTGCCAGCAGTTTGACAGGGGGTCGTCACATTCAGTACTTC

J: TRBJ2-3
length: 16
size: -
D: TRBD2
V: TRBV19
CDR3: CASSIRPSGSTDTQYF
DNA: TGTGCCAGTAGTATACGACCTAGCGGGAGCACAGATACGCAGTATTTT

J: TRBJ2-1
length: 18
size: few
D: TRBD2
V: TRBV7-3
CDR3: CASSLRGWGSGISNEQFF
DNA: TGTGCCAGCAGCTTAAGAGGTTGGGGGAGCGGGATTAGCAATGAGCAGTTCTTC

J: TRBJ2-3
length: 13
size: -
D: TRBD2
V: TRBV29-1
CDR3: CSVGSSGADTQYF
DNA: TGCAGCGTTGGGTCCAGCGGGGCAGATACGCAGTATTTT

J: TRBJ2-1
length: 12
size: -
D: -
V: TRBV7-8
CDR3: CASSLAGHEQFF
DNA: TGTGCCAGCAGCCTTGCGGGCCATGAGCAGTTCTTC

J: TRBJ2-5
length: 16
size: -
D: -
V: TRBV19
CDR3: CASSIDRGLRGETQYF
DNA: TGTGCCAGTAGTATAGATAGGGGGTTGAGAGGGGAGACCCAGTACTTC

J: TRBJ1-2
length: 12
size: few
D: -
V: TRBV20-1
CDR3: CSARALGGGYTF
DNA: TGCAGTGCTAGAGCCCTCGGGGGTGGCTACACCTTC

J: TRBJ2-7
length: 15
size: once
D: TRBD2
V: TRBV6-1
CDR3: CASSETSGRIHEQYF
DNA: TGTGCCAGCAGTGAAACAAGCGGGAGGATCCACGAGCAGTACTTC

J: TRBJ2-1
length: 13
size: -
D: -
V: TRBV20-1
CDR3: CSARGLGPLSQFF
DNA: TGCAGTGCTAGAGGCCTAGGTCCTCTTTCGCAGTTCTTC

J: TRBJ1-4
length: 16
size: -
D: -
V: TRBV15
CDR3: CATSRNRVGSNEKLFF
DNA: TGTGCCACCAGCAGAAACAGGGTCGGGTCTAATGAAAAACTGTTTTTT

J: TRBJ2-7
length: 14
size: few
D: TRBD1
V: TRBV27
CDR3: CASSEQTGPTVQYF
DNA: TGTGCCAGCTCCGAGCAGACAGGGCCCACGGTGCAGTACTTC

J: TRBJ1-1
length: 16
size: few
D: -
V: TRBV20-1
CDR3: CSAKQQIGLLNTEAFF
DNA: TGCAGTGCTAAACAGCAAATCGGGTTGTTGAACACTGAAGCTTTCTTT

J: TRBJ1-3
length: 16
size: -
D: -
V: TRBV18
CDR3: CASSPQGLSSGNTIYF
DNA: TGTGCCAGCTCACCGCAGGGCCTTAGCTCTGGAAACACCATATATTTT

J: TRBJ1-2
length: 15
size: -
D: TRBD1
V: TRBV7-2
CDR3: CASSLVGQVRHGYTF
DNA: TGTGCCAGCAGCTTAGTAGGACAGGTCCGTCATGGCTACACCTTC

J: TRBJ1-2
length: 13
size: few
D: -
V: TRBV12-3/TRBV12-4
CDR3: CASSSASGYGYTF
DNA: TGTGCCAGCAGTTCCGCCTCGGGGTATGGCTACACCTTC

J: TRBJ2-1
length: 17
size: -
D: -
V: TRBV7-6
CDR3: CASSLMVDGISYNEQFF
DNA: TGTGCCAGCAGCTTAATGGTTGACGGGATCTCCTACAATGAGCAGTTCTTC

J: TRBJ2-5
length: 14
size: few
D: -
V: TRBV20-1
CDR3: CSARDGQGRETQYF
DNA: TGCAGTGCTAGAGATGGGCAGGGTAGAGAGACCCAGTACTTC

J: TRBJ2-2
length: 18
size: -
D: -
V: TRBV6-5
CDR3: CASSYSGSSPSNTGELFF
DNA: TGTGCCAGCAGTTACTCAGGGTCTAGCCCCTCGAACACCGGGGAGCTGTTTTTT

J: TRBJ2-2
length: 15
size: few
D: -
V: TRBV12-3/TRBV12-4
CDR3: CASSLAGPNTGELFF
DNA: TGTGCCAGCAGTTTAGCAGGGCCGAACACCGGGGAGCTGTTTTTT

J: TRBJ1-2
length: 14
size: once
D: TRBD1
V: TRBV18
CDR3: CASSRTGENYGYTF
DNA: TGTGCCAGCTCACGAACAGGGGAGAACTATGGCTACACCTTC

J: TRBJ1-1
length: 12
size: -
D: -
V: TRBV12-3/TRBV12-4
CDR3: CANSRTNTEAFF
DNA: TGTGCCAATAGTAGAACGAACACTGAAGCTTTCTTT

J: TRBJ1-5
length: 14
size: -
D: -
V: TRBV5-5
CDR3: CASSLVQADQPQHF
DNA: TGTGCCAGCAGCTTGGTGCAGGCCGATCAGCCCCAGCATTTT

J: TRBJ2-7
length: 16
size: -
D: -
V: TRBV6-5
CDR3: CASSYSPQGISYEQYF
DNA: TGTGCCAGCAGTTACTCACCTCAGGGGATCTCCTACGAGCAGTACTTC

J: TRBJ2-3
length: 15
size: -
D: TRBD2
V: TRBV3-1
CDR3: CASSTSGRGTDTQYF
DNA: TGTGCCAGCTCCACTAGCGGGAGGGGCACAGATACGCAGTATTTT

J: TRBJ2-3
length: 14
size: few
D: TRBD2
V: TRBV20-1
CDR3: CSARGGLALDTQYF
DNA: TGCAGTGCTAGAGGGGGACTAGCGTTAGATACGCAGTATTTT

J: TRBJ2-7
length: 13
size: few
D: -
V: TRBV29-1
CDR3: CSVAGPGMYEQYF
DNA: TGCAGCGTTGCTGGGCCAGGGATGTACGAGCAGTACTTC

J: TRBJ2-5
length: 12
size: -
D: -
V: TRBV10-3
CDR3: CAIRGTSETQYF
DNA: TGTGCCATCAGGGGGACGTCAGAGACCCAGTACTTC

J: TRBJ2-3
length: 17
size: few
D: -
V: TRBV6-5
CDR3: CASSYSKLARGTDTQYF
DNA: TGTGCCAGCAGTTACTCGAAACTAGCTAGAGGCACAGATACGCAGTATTTT

J: TRBJ2-1
length: 15
size: -
D: -
V: TRBV7-2
CDR3: CASSLNGGGYNEQFF
DNA: TGTGCCAGCAGCTTAAACGGGGGCGGGTACAATGAGCAGTTCTTC

J: TRBJ1-1
length: 19
size: few
D: TRBD1
V: TRBV12-3/TRBV12-4
CDR3: CASSLAFPRGRPKGTEAFF
DNA: TGTGCCAGCAGCCTCGCGTTCCCCAGGGGGCGTCCGAAGGGCACTGAAGCTTTCTTT

J: TRBJ1-2
length: 12
size: few
D: -
V: TRBV20-1
CDR3: CSASGSLDGYTF
DNA: TGCAGTGCTTCGGGATCCTTGGATGGCTACACCTTC

J: TRBJ1-5
length: 14
size: few
D: -
V: TRBV5-1
CDR3: CASSFGGVNQPQHF
DNA: TGCGCCAGCAGTTTCGGGGGGGTCAATCAGCCCCAGCATTTT